The clone carrying this T cell receptor (beta chain) was observed a single time. CDR3 length: 14 residues. V lost 0 bases and J lost 5, with 11 bases in between. Germline V gene sequence: CDR1 SGHRS, CDR2 YFSETQ. The record originates from a study of T cell changes during pregnancy in multiple sclerosis. Sequencing was performed with immunoSEQ multiplex PCR; in TCRdb, only in-frame clones are kept and a portion is missing. Here the sample spans some 37,000 clones, around 90% being singletons. Sequenced material: CD8+ T cells from peripheral blood mononuclear cells, taken after pregnancy. V is TRBV5-1 and J is TRBJ1-2, with TRBD1 as a possible D gene (6 bases). The sequence was collected from a female donor with multiple sclerosis, enrolled in a pregnancy study. This CDR3 reads CASSLGGGEYGYTF. CDR3 coding DNA: TGCGCCAGCAGCTTGGGAGGGGGAGAGTATGGCTACACCTTC.